This T cell receptor (beta chain) was retrieved from a study of T cells expressing NK-cell markers. Study details: Beta-chain profiling covered CD3+CD56+NKG2C+, CD3+CD56+NKG2C- and CD3+CD56-NKG2C+ sorted subsets. HCMV seropositivity characterized seven of the eight sequenced donors, and seronegativity one.

Reprocessing the 5' RACE reads, TCRdb reports a single entry for every CDR3 protein and omits DNA. Reported are hundreds of thousands of distinct CDR3 sequences; the ten largest clones contain approximately 3.6%. Germline CDR1 and CDR2: LGHNA and YSLEER. This CDR3 has 16 amino acids. Study outcomes and limitations: Also leading the CD3+CD56-NKG2C+ fraction in a few donors were these clonotypes. It remained uncertain whether the expanded NKG2C+ T cell clones were specific for HCMV antigens.

A remark on this clonotype: No antigen is known for it.

Input material: blood T cells: a sorted CD56 or NKG2C T cell subset, CD4+ or CD8+ T cells, or bulk PBMC T cells (not recorded which). The sequence was obtained from a man aged 18 to 30 in good health. This chain joins TRBV4-3 and TRBJ2-7; TCRdb lists TRBD1, though no DNA is available to test this call. The CDR3 here is CASSQALRDRRNEQYF.